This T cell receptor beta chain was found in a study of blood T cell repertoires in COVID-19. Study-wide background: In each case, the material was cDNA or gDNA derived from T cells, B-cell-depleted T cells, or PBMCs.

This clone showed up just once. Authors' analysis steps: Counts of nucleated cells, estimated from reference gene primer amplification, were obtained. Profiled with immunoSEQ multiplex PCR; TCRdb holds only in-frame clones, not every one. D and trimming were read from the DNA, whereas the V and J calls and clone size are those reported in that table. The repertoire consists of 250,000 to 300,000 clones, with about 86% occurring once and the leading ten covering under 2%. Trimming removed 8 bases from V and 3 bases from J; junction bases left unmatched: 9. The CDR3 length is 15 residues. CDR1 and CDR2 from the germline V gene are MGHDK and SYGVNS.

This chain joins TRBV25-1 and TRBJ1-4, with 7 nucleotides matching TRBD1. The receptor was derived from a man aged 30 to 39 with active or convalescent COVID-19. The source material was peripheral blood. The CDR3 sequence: CASQDRFYSNEKLFF. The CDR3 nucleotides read TGTGCCAGCCAGGACAGGTTTTATTCTAATGAAAAACTGTTTTTT.